This section outlines one T cell receptor (beta chain) sequence together with its context. This sample was included in a study of cytomegalovirus exposure and HLA in healthy donors. The V segment lost 8 bases and the J segment 3 bases; nucleotides outside the gene matches: 9. The CDR3 has 14 amino acids. The germline V gene has CDR1 SNHLY and CDR2 FYNNEI. The PCR had 60 Vbeta and 13 Jbeta primers. Generated by immunoSEQ multiplex PCR, the TCRdb table keeps only in-frame clones and is missing some. The sample records 150,000 or so clones, about 83% being singletons. The V gene is TRBV2, the J gene TRBJ2-7; 8 bases align to TRBD1. This sequence was found in a man in his forties in good health and CMV-seropositive. Sequences were obtained from PBMCs. CDR3 bases: TGTGCCAGCTCCGACCAGGGGGCGGACTACGAGCAGTACTTC. It codes for CASSDQGADYEQYF.